The present T cell receptor (beta chain) was sequenced within a study of graft-versus-host responses after intestinal transplantation. Study context: Grafts that recipients had were multivisceral, liver-intestinal, or isolated intestinal transplants. Every recipient had anti-thymocyte globulin induction and two to three years of tacrolimus plus steroids.

The assay was immunoSEQ multiplex PCR, and TCRdb's table has in-frame clones only and misses some. This table has tens of thousands of clones, 90% appearing once. Study outcomes and limitations: GvH clones were identified in recipient marrow, with some first appearing in ileum or blood.

Germline-derived CDR1 and CDR2 are MGHRA and YSYEKL. Trimming left V 1 base short and J 0 bases short, with 7 bases between. CDR3 length equals 15 residues. Of note for this clone: Its antigen remains unknown.

This material consisted of unstimulated CD8+ T cells sorted from spleen or lymph node cells, taken before transplant. The TCR comes from a human donor who was the organ donor for an intestinal transplant. The genes are TRBV4-1 and TRBJ2-1, with unresolved D. The CDR3 DNA reads as TGCGCCAGCAGCCAAGTTAAGCGCTCCTACAATGAGCAGTTCTTC. Its translation: CASSQVKRSYNEQFF.